The rows below give T cell receptor beta chains drawn from one sample of a study of shared clonotypes between healthy human individuals. The assay was immunoSEQ multiplex PCR, and TCRdb's table has in-frame clones only and misses some. This sample has about 2.4 million clones, with under 95% found just once. Material: naive CD4+ T cells from PBMCs. These receptor sequences come from a man between 18 and 35 years old in good health. Some clones in this sample may be carry-over from other donors' samples. The CDR3 runs from the conserved cysteine through the conserved F or W. A D gene is named only where the DNA matches it firmly. Some rows mark clone size as missing; the rest say once, few, many or name a class of expanded clone.

TRBD2	TRBV7-6	.	TRBJ2-3	TGTGCCAGCAGTTCGGGACTAGCGGGTCCCACAGATACGCAGTATTTT	CASSSGLAGPTDTQYF
TRBD2	TRBV29-1	once	TRBJ2-1	TGCAGCGTTGTTACTAGCGTGAATGAGCAGTTCTTC	CSVVTSVNEQFF
.	TRBV4-1	.	TRBJ2-6	TGCGCCAGCAGCGCCCGACGGTATGGGAACAGCTCTGGGGCCAACGTCCTGACTTTC	CASSARRYGNSSGANVLTF
TRBD1	TRBV19	.	TRBJ2-6	TGTGCCAGTAGTAGCTGGACAGGGGGATCCGGGGCCAACGTCCTGACTTTC	CASSSWTGGSGANVLTF
.	TRBV5-6	.	TRBJ2-1	TGTGCCAGCAGTTTCCGGGGAAGCTCCTACAATGAGCAGTTCTTC	CASSFRGSSYNEQFF
.	TRBV30	.	TRBJ2-3	TGTGCCTGGAGTGTAGCGCGGGACTTGTCTAGCACAGATACGCAGTATTTT	CAWSVARDLSSTDTQYF
TRBD2	TRBV6-1	.	TRBJ2-1	TGTGCCAGCAGTGTCCGCCTAGCGGGAGTGCGGGAGCAGTTCTTC	CASSVRLAGVREQFF
TRBD1	TRBV9	.	TRBJ2-2	TGTGCCAGTAACGACAGGGCGGGTGACACCGGGGAGCTGTTTTTT	CASNDRAGDTGELFF
.	TRBV6-6	.	TRBJ2-1	TGTGCCAGCAGTCGAGGATTGACTAACTTACCGGGTGAGCAGTTCTTC	CASSRGLTNLPGEQFF
.	TRBV9	.	TRBJ2-6	TGTGCCAGCAGTTGGGGGAGGACCTCTGGGGCCAACGTCCTGACTTTC	CASSWGRTSGANVLTF
TRBD2	TRBV5-8	.	TRBJ2-7	TGTGCCAGCAGCTCCCCCTCGGGGTCCACTCCGACTAGCGGGAGATACGAGCAGTACTTC	CASSSPSGSTPTSGRYEQYF
TRBD1	TRBV10-1	once	TRBJ1-3	TGCGCCAGCGGGAACCGGACAGGCCGCTCTGGAAACACCATATATTTT	CASGNRTGRSGNTIYF
TRBD1	TRBV2	few	TRBJ2-5	TGTGCCAGCAGAAGACAGGGTGCCCTGGAGACCCAGTACTTC	CASRRQGALETQYF
.	TRBV9	.	TRBJ1-2	TGTGCCAGCAGCGTAGAAGAGGCAAGAAACTATGGCTACACCTTC	CASSVEEARNYGYTF
.	TRBV15	.	TRBJ2-3	TGTGCCACCAGCAGAGATCCCGCAGGGGGCACAGATACGCAGTATTTT	CATSRDPAGGTDTQYF
.	TRBV28	.	TRBJ2-3	TGTGCCAGCAGCTTAACAGGGAGACACGATACGCAGTATTTT	CASSLTGRHDTQYF
.	TRBV18	few	TRBJ1-2	TGTGCCAGCTCACCACGGAGGGACGGCTACACCTTC	CASSPRRDGYTF
.	TRBV29-1	.	TRBJ1-2	TGCAGCGTTGATTTTGGGGCCAGCTATGGCTACACCTTC	CSVDFGASYGYTF
.	TRBV6-1	.	TRBJ2-1	TGTGCCAGCAGCGGGTCCTCCTACAATGAGCAGTTCTTC	CASSGSSYNEQFF
.	TRBV7-9	.	TRBJ2-1	TGTGCCAGCAGCTCCATTGGGTCGGGATTGGAGTTCTTC	CASSSIGSGLEFF
.	TRBV30	.	TRBJ2-2	TGTGCCTGGGTGGTGGGGACCGGGGAGCTGTTTTTT	CAWVVGTGELFF
.	TRBV7-9	.	TRBJ2-3	TGTGCCAGCAGCTCCTCATATAGTGAGAGAGACTTCACAGATACGCAGTATTTT	CASSSSYSERDFTDTQYF
TRBD2	TRBV9	.	TRBJ2-1	TGTGCCAGCAGCCCCCTTGGGAGGGAAAGAACCTACAATGAGCAGTTCTTC	CASSPLGRERTYNEQFF
.	TRBV28	few	TRBJ2-7	TGTGCCAGCAGTGACTCCTACGAGCAGTACTTC	CASSDSYEQYF
TRBD2	TRBV11-2	.	TRBJ2-7	TGTGCCAGCAGCTCAACCAGCGGGAACTCCCCCTACGAGCAGTACTTC	CASSSTSGNSPYEQYF
TRBD1	TRBV30	few	TRBJ1-2	TGTGCCTGGGGGGACAGTGATTATGGCTACACCTTC	CAWGDSDYGYTF
.	TRBV30	few	TRBJ1-5	TGTGCCTGGAGTCAGGGGATTGGGAGCAATCAGCCCCAGCATTTT	CAWSQGIGSNQPQHF
.	TRBV27	.	TRBJ2-2	TGTGCCAGCAGTTTACGACTAACGAACACCGGGGAGCTGTTTTTT	CASSLRLTNTGELFF
.	TRBV7-6	.	TRBJ2-7	TGTGCCAGCAGAAGGTCGGGACAAGGATCCTACGAGCAGTACTTC	CASRRSGQGSYEQYF
.	TRBV18	few	TRBJ1-5	TGTGCCAGCTCACCAAGTAGCAATCAGCCCCAGCATTTT	CASSPSSNQPQHF
.	TRBV30	few	TRBJ1-1	TGTGCCTGGAGTAGGCGGGGGAACACTGAAGCTTTCTTT	CAWSRRGNTEAFF
.	TRBV20-1	.	TRBJ2-5	TGCAGTGCTTATAAAGAGACCCAGTACTTC	CSAYKETQYF
TRBD1	TRBV7-2	.	TRBJ1-2	TGTGCCAGCAGCTTAGTGGGACAGGGAAGTCGTGGTGGCTACACCTTC	CASSLVGQGSRGGYTF
TRBD1	TRBV6-6	once	TRBJ1-2	TGTGCCAGCAGTCCCAGGGGGCTAGGGGGCTACACCTTC	CASSPRGLGGYTF
.	TRBV2	.	TRBJ2-7	TGTGCCAGCAAAATCAAGCAGGGCCCCCTTGGCGAGCAGTACTTC	CASKIKQGPLGEQYF
TRBD2	TRBV6-5	.	TRBJ2-1	TGTGCCAGCACCGCAACGGGCGGGAGGGCCTCAAGGGAGTTCTTC	CASTATGGRASREFF
.	TRBV19	.	TRBJ1-5	TGTGCCAGTAGTGGCCAAGCCCGCAATCAGCCCCAGCATTTT	CASSGQARNQPQHF
.	TRBV11-2	.	TRBJ1-1	TGTGCCAGCAGCACCCGACGAGGATTGAACACTGAAGCTTTCTTT	CASSTRRGLNTEAFF
.	TRBV7-8	few	TRBJ1-5	TGTGCCAGCAGCCGAGATAGCAATCAGCCCCAGCATTTT	CASSRDSNQPQHF
.	TRBV5-1	.	TRBJ2-2	TGCGCCAGCAGTCGGGGCGCTGACACCGGGGAGCTGTTTTTT	CASSRGADTGELFF
TRBD2	TRBV6-5	.	TRBJ2-5	TGTGCCAGCAGTCCTAGCGGGACTCAAGAGACCCAGTACTTC	CASSPSGTQETQYF
.	TRBV4-3	.	TRBJ1-6	TGCGCCAGCAGCCAAGAGGGTGGCGGATCTTCGGGGATCTATAATTCACCCCTCCACTTT	CASSQEGGGSSGIYNSPLHF